Shown below are 11 T cell receptor beta chains from a single sample sequenced in a study of Graves' ophthalmopathy and Graves' hyperthyroidism. For repertoire sequencing, the TCR beta CDR3 regions were amplified from RNA transcripts. After a first-round RT-PCR with HTBI primers, a second-round multiplex PCR was run. Via MiXCR, TCRdb re-called the multiplex PCR reads, giving one row per CDR3 protein. The sample yields 240,000 or so distinct CDR3 sequences, around 42% seen once. Sequenced input: peripheral blood. Source of these receptors: an adult man with Graves' ophthalmopathy.

The chain employs TRBV2 and TRBJ2-7, with 7 bases identical to TRBD1. CDR3 length: 13 residues. The germline CDR1 and CDR2 sequences are SNHLY and FYNNEI. The J segment lost 4 bases and the V segment lost 11 bases, leaving 11 bases of the junction unmatched. Here the CDR3 DNA reads TGTGCCGGAAGGGGCAGGGGGAAGTACGAGCAGTACTTC. Amino acids: CAGRGRGKYEQYF.

This clonotype appeared a few times. The V call is TRBV12-3 or TRBV12-4, the J call TRBJ1-2; TRBD1 matches 9 bases. This CDR3 comprises 13 residues. The trim removed 5 bases at V and 7 bases at J, leaving 5 bases unmatched. The CDR3 region has the DNA TGTGCCAGCAGTCGCCGGACAGGGGTTGGCTACACCTTC. This codes for CASSRRTGVGYTF.

This clonotype appeared many times. The junction and the germline gene differ at one end; a read error may be behind it. V gene TRBV5-1 combines with J gene TRBJ2-7; TRBD2 matches 8 bases. CDR1 SGHRS and CDR2 YFSETQ come from the germline V gene. This CDR3 region has 14 residues. CDR3 protein: CASSLTSGSYEQYF. The CDR3 nucleotides read TGTGCCAGCAGCCTAACTAGCGGCTCCTACGAGCAGTACTTC.

This clonotype was seen a few times. V usage is TRBV10-3 and J usage is TRBJ2-7; TRBD2 matches at 12 bases. The CDR3 has 17 residues. CDR1 is ENHRY and CDR2 is SYGVKD in the germline V gene. V dropped 2 bases and J dropped 0; count of bases not matched to a gene: 5. CDR3 region: CAISERLAGALSYEQYF. CDR3 DNA sequence: TGTGCCATCAGTGAGAGACTAGCGGGAGCTCTCTCCTACGAGCAGTACTTC.

This chain connects TRBV7-3 to TRBJ2-2; 10 nucleotides agree with TRBD2. With 4 bases clipped from V and 4 bases from J, the junction kept 6 bases outside the gene matches. Germline V gives CDR1 SGHTA, CDR2 FQGTGA. CDR3 size: 16 residues. CDR3 sequence: CASSSRTSGSTGELFF. DNA of the CDR3: TGTGCCAGCAGCTCCCGGACTAGCGGCTCCACCGGGGAGCTGTTTTTT.

This clonotype was seen at least ten times. This chain links TRBV29-1 with TRBJ1-5; 7 bases align to TRBD1. Looked up from germline, CDR1 is SQVTM and CDR2 is ANQGSEA. J lost 3 bases, V lost 4 bases, and 3 bases had no gene match. This CDR3 region has 13 residues. The CDR3 loop reads CSVAQGNNQPQHF. CDR3 coding DNA: TGCAGCGTTGCACAGGGGAACAATCAGCCCCAGCATTTT.

This clonotype was detected only a few times. The rearrangement joins TRBV11-2 to TRBJ1-2; a possible D gene is TRBD1 (5 bases). The CDR3 is 13 residues long. CDR1 and CDR2 (germline): SGHAT, FQNNGV. Trimming took off 5 bases at V and 3 bases at J, with 10 bases between the two ends. This CDR3 is CASSSGQDYGYTF. The CDR3 DNA sequence: TGTGCCAGCAGCAGCGGACAAGACTATGGCTACACCTTC. Full variable domain (outside the CDR3, taken from reference TRBV11-2 and TRBJ1-2): EAGVAQSPRYKIIEKRQSVAFWCNPISGHATLYWYQQILGQGPKLLIQFQNNGVVDDSQLPKDRFSAERLKGVDSTLKIQPAKLEDSAVYLCASSSGQDYGYTFGSGTRLTVV.

The gene calls are TRBV11-2 and TRBJ1-2; D possibly corresponds to TRBD1 (6 bases). CDR1 is SGHAT and CDR2 is FQNNGV in the germline V gene. This CDR3 has 16 residues. The V end lost 0 bases, the J end lost 3 bases, and 14 bases lay between the germline ends. The CDR3 region is CASSLDGGAAYYGYTF. CDR3 nucleotides: TGTGCCAGCAGCTTAGATGGGGGGGCTGCGTACTATGGCTACACCTTC.

This clonotype was counted ten times or more. The chain couples TRBV20-1 to TRBJ1-5; possibly TRBD1 for D (5 bases). The ends were cut back, 3 bases at V and 6 bases at J, with 9 bases in the middle. CDR3 length: 12 amino acids. Per germline, CDR1 DFQATT and CDR2 SNEGSKA (reference sequence). CDR3 sequence reads: CSARQGGQPQHF. The CDR3, as DNA: TGCAGTGCTAGGCAGGGTGGTCAGCCCCAGCATTTT.

The chain employs TRBV5-1 and TRBJ2-5; D remains ambiguous. Trimming removed 4 bases at V and 2 bases at J, with 12 bases between. The CDR3 is 14 amino acids. Germline V gives CDR1 SGHRS, CDR2 YFSETQ. CDR3 bases: TGCGCCAGCAGCCAGCGTCGTAAACAAGAGACCCAGTACTTC. Encoded protein: CASSQRRKQETQYF.

This clonotype has only one observation. CDR3 amino acids: CASRTGTGNEKLFF. Here the CDR3 DNA reads TGTGCCAGCAGGACCGGGACAGGAAATGAAAAACTGTTTTTT. The chain is built from TRBV25-1 and TRBJ1-4; the match to TRBD1 covers 8 bases. V was clipped by 6 bases and J by 5 bases; unmatched bases: 5. CDR1 and CDR2 from the germline V gene are MGHDK and SYGVNS. This CDR3 is built from 14 residues. Full variable domain (missing parts from reference TRBV25-1 and TRBJ1-4): EADIYQTPRYLVIGTGKKITLECSQTMGHDKMYWYQQDPGMELHLIHYSYGVNSTEKGDLSSESTVSRIRTEHFPLTLESARPSHTSQYLCASRTGTGNEKLFFGSGTQLSVL.